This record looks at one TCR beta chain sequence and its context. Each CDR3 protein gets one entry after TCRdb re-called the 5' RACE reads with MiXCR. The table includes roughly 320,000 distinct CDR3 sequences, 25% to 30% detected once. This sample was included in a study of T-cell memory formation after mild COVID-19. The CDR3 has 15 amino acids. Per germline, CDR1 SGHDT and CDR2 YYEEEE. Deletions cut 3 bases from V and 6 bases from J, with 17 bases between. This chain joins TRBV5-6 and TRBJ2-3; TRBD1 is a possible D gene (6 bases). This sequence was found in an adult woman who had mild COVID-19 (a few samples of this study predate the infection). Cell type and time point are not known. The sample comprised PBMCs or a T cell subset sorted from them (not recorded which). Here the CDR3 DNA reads TGTGCCAGCAGCTGGATACGCAGGGGATCCGATACGCAGTATTTT. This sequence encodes CASSWIRRGSDTQYF.